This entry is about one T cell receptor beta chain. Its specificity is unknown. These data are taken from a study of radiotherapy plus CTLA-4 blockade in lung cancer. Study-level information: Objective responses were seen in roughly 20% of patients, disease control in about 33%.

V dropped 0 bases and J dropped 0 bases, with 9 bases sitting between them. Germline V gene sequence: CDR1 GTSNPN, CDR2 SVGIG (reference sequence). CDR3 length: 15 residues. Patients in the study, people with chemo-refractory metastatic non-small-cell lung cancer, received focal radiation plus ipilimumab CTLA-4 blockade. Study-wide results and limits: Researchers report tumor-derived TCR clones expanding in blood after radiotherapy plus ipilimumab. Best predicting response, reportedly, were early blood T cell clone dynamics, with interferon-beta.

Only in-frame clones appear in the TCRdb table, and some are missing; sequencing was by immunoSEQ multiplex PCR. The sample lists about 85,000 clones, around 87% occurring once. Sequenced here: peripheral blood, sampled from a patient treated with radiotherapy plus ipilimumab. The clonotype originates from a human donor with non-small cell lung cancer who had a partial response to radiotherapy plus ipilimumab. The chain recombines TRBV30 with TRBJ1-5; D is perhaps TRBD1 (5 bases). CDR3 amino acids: CAWSVRGDSNQPQHF. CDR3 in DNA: TGTGCCTGGAGTGTACGGGGGGATAGCAATCAGCCCCAGCATTTT.